Shown below are 20 T cell receptor beta chains from a single sample sequenced in a study of T cells in tuberculosis. TCRdb's copy holds only in-frame clones and misses some; the assay was immunoSEQ multiplex PCR. The table lists roughly 10,000 clones, around 94% of them singletons, with 13% in the top ten. What was sequenced was PBMCs. These receptors all stem from an adult with tuberculosis.

The rearrangement uses TRBV7-9 and TRBJ1-2; D perhaps matches TRBD1 (5 bases). This CDR3 comprises 13 residues. V shed 5 bases and J shed 8 bases, with 15 bases lying between them. In germline, CDR1 is SEHNR, CDR2 FQNEAQ (reference sequence). The chain's CDR3 is CASSLDSQGGYTF. The DNA for the CDR3 is TGTGCCAGCAGCCTCGACAGTCAGGGAGGCTACACCTTC.

The rearrangement joins TRBV5-1 to TRBJ1-4, with a weak D call TRBD1 (5 bases). V was pared by 0 bases and J by 2 bases, with 11 bases between. The CDR3 covers 16 residues. Germline CDR1 is SGHRS and CDR2 is YFSETQ. DNA for the CDR3: TGCGCCAGCAGCTTGGCCTCTGGGGGGACTAATGAAAAACTGTTTTTT. It codes for CASSLASGGTNEKLFF.

The chain employs TRBV15 and TRBJ2-7, with TRBD2 matching over 7 bases. The germline V gene encodes CDR1 LNHNV and CDR2 YYDKDF (reference sequence). The CDR3 length is 13 residues. Trimming removed 7 bases from V and 3 bases from J; junction bases left unmatched: 6. Here the CDR3 reads CATMGERDYEQYF. The CDR3 nucleotides are TGTGCCACCATGGGGGAGCGGGACTACGAGCAGTACTTC. The full variable domain, in which reference TRBV15 and TRBJ2-7 provide the parts outside the CDR3, is DAMVIQNPRYQVTQFGKPVTLSCSQTLNHNVMYWYQQKSSQAPKLLFHYYDKDFNNEADTPDNFQSRRPNTSFCFLDIRSPGLGDTAMYLCATMGERDYEQYFGPGTRLTVT.

This clone was recorded a few times. The chain is built from TRBV5-1 and TRBJ2-1, with a possible D match to TRBD2 (6 bases). The length of the CDR3 is 14 residues. Germline assignment: CDR1 SGHRS and CDR2 YFSETQ. With 0 bases removed from V and 7 bases from J, the gap between germline ends came to 11 bases. The CDR3 nucleotides read TGCGCCAGCAGCTTGGGTACGGGAGATAATGAGCAGTTCTTC. It specifies CASSLGTGDNEQFF.

The chain has TRBV11-2 and TRBJ1-2; TRBD1 is a possible D gene (5 bases). V was pared by 3 bases and J by 6 bases, with 17 bases between. The CDR3 spans 15 residues. Looked up from germline, CDR1 is SGHAT and CDR2 is FQNNGV. CDR3 bases: TGTGCCAGCAGCTTTAACGCAGGGAATCCGGATGGCTACACCTTC. Protein sequence: CASSFNAGNPDGYTF. Complete variable domain (other parts from reference TRBV11-2 and TRBJ1-2): EAGVAQSPRYKIIEKRQSVAFWCNPISGHATLYWYQQILGQGPKLLIQFQNNGVVDDSQLPKDRFSAERLKGVDSTLKIQPAKLEDSAVYLCASSFNAGNPDGYTFGSGTRLTVV.

The chain combines TRBV20-1 with TRBJ1-1; D is unclear. The germline V gene has CDR1 DFQATT and CDR2 SNEGSKA (reference sequence). Trimming shortened V by 5 bases and J by 5 bases, and 9 bases separated the two germline ends. This CDR3 comprises 11 residues. For the CDR3, the DNA is TGCAGTGCTGGGCAGGTGACTGAAGCTTTCTTT. This translates into CSAGQVTEAFF.

The chain carries TRBV6-6 and TRBJ2-7; D unresolved. V was shortened by 2 bases and J by 0 bases, with 11 bases between the two germline ends. This CDR3 has 15 amino acids. CDR1 MNHNY and CDR2 SVGAGI come from the germline V gene (reference sequence). In DNA, the CDR3 is TGTGCCAGCAGTTACAACGGCGGCGGCTCCTACGAGCAGTACTTC. Translation: CASSYNGGGSYEQYF.

The chain is built from TRBV27 and TRBJ1-2; D might be TRBD1 (5 bases). There are 13 residues in the CDR3. From germline, CDR1 is MNHEY and CDR2 SMNVEV (reference sequence). The V end was cut by 6 bases, the J end by 8 bases, with 16 bases between. The CDR3: CASRGQGLGGYTF. CDR3 DNA sequence: TGTGCCAGCAGAGGGCAGGGTCTCGGAGGCTACACCTTC.

The rearrangement uses TRBV5-5 and TRBJ1-4, with 7 bases identical to TRBD1. In germline, CDR1 is SGHKS, CDR2 YYEKEE (reference sequence). V lost 0 bases and J lost 5; bases outside the gene matches: 4. The CDR3 consists of 15 residues. CDR3 nucleotide sequence: TGTGCCAGCAGCTTGGAGGGACAGCCGAATGAAAAACTGTTTTTT. Its protein is CASSLEGQPNEKLFF.

V is TRBV5-6 and J is TRBJ2-7; no clear D gene. The CDR3 sequence is 13 residues long. Germline V gene data show CDR1 as SGHDT and CDR2 as YYEEEE. V dropped 0 bases and J dropped 2 bases, with 6 bases sitting between them. The CDR3 reads CASSLVGTYEQYF. Written as DNA, the CDR3 is TGTGCCAGCAGCTTGGTGGGCACCTACGAGCAGTACTTC. The full variable domain, with the rest looked up from reference TRBV5-6 and TRBJ2-7, is DAGVTQSPTHLIKTRGQQVTLRCSPKSGHDTVSWYQQALGQGPQFIFQYYEEEERQRGNFPDRFSGHQFPNYSSELNVNALLLGDSALYLCASSLVGTYEQYFGPGTRLTVT.

V is TRBV7-9 and J is TRBJ1-5; TRBD1 might be the D (5 bases). This CDR3 region has 14 residues. V lost 5 bases and J lost 7, with 15 bases in between. The germline CDR1 and CDR2 sequences are SEHNR and FQNEAQ (reference sequence). CDR3: CASSQDGGGQPQHF. The CDR3 coding sequence is TGTGCCAGCAGCCAGGACGGGGGTGGGCAGCCCCAGCATTTT.

The gene calls are TRBV7-9 and TRBJ2-1; D ambiguous. V was shortened by 1 base and J by 3 bases, with 10 bases between the two germline ends. Germline V gene data show CDR1 as SEHNR and CDR2 as FQNEAQ (reference sequence). The CDR3 extends over 15 amino acids. The CDR3 coding sequence is TGTGCCAGCAGCTTAGGCGGAGCTTACTACAATGAGCAGTTCTTC. Amino acids: CASSLGGAYYNEQFF. Based on the CDR3 plus reference TRBV7-9 and TRBJ2-1, the full variable domain is DTGVSQNPRHKITKRGQNVTFRCDPISEHNRLYWYRQTLGQGPEFLTYFQNEAQLEKSRLLSDRFSAERPKGSFSTLEIQRTEQGDSAMYLCASSLGGAYYNEQFFGPGTRLTVL.

V and J are TRBV9 and TRBJ2-3; TRBD2 agrees at 7 bases. The CDR3 spans 14 residues. Germline V lookup: CDR1 SGDLS, CDR2 YYNGEE. J was trimmed by 5 bases and V by 0 bases; bases with no gene match: 3. The CDR3 DNA follows: TGTGCCAGCAGCGTAGGGACTAGTCAAGATACGCAGTATTTT. Protein product: CASSVGTSQDTQYF. The full variable domain, with the rest looked up from reference TRBV9 and TRBJ2-3, is DSGVTQTPKHLITATGQRVTLRCSPRSGDLSVYWYQQSLDQGLQFLIQYYNGEERAKGNILERFSAQQFPDLHSELNLSSLELGDSALYFCASSVGTSQDTQYFGPGTRLTVL.

The V gene is TRBV2, the J gene TRBJ2-7, with 10 bases fitting TRBD1. Looked up from germline, CDR1 is SNHLY and CDR2 is FYNNEI. This CDR3 comprises 13 residues. The junction had 3 bases not matched to a gene; V was cut back by 5 bases and J by 5 bases. The CDR3 reads CASSRGQGDEQYF. CDR3 sequence (DNA): TGTGCCAGCAGTCGCGGACAGGGGGACGAGCAGTACTTC.

The chain couples TRBV27 to TRBJ2-7; TRBD2 might be the D (6 bases). The CDR3 is 14 residues long. Trimming took off 2 bases at V and 0 bases at J, with 8 bases between the two ends. Germline CDR1 and CDR2: MNHEY and SMNVEV (reference sequence). DNA for the CDR3: TGTGCCAGCAGTTTAGGAGGGAGCTCCTACGAGCAGTACTTC. This encodes CASSLGGSSYEQYF.

The gene calls are TRBV28 and TRBJ1-1; 7 bases map to TRBD1. Germline loops: CDR1 MDHEN, CDR2 SYDVKM. The junction had 8 bases not matched to a gene; V was cut back by 6 bases and J by 4 bases. The CDR3 totals 14 residues. CDR3 region: CASRETGDVTEAFF. The CDR3 DNA is TGTGCCAGCAGAGAAACAGGGGATGTCACTGAAGCTTTCTTT.

CDR3 residues: CAISLTGVNTDTQYF. The CDR3 DNA follows: TGTGCCATCAGCCTGACAGGCGTCAACACAGATACGCAGTATTTT. The chain is built from TRBV10-3 and TRBJ2-3; tentative D call: TRBD1 (6 bases). The V and J ends lost 6 bases and 2 bases respectively, with 15 bases between them. The germline gives CDR1 ENHRY, CDR2 SYGVKD. The CDR3 has 15 amino acids.

V usage is TRBV2 and J usage is TRBJ2-2; 9 bases are shared with TRBD2. CDR3 length equals 14 residues. In germline, CDR1 is SNHLY, CDR2 FYNNEI. Trimming cost V 6 bases and J 7 bases; bases outside gene matches: 6. The CDR3 DNA sequence: TGTGCCAGCAGCGGACTAGCGATGGACGGGGAGCTGTTTTTT. Encoded protein: CASSGLAMDGELFF.

The V call is TRBV27, the J call TRBJ2-7; D may be TRBD2 (5 bases). Trimming cost V 8 bases and J 0 bases, with 8 bases left between them. CDR1 is MNHEY, CDR2 SMNVEV, per germline (reference sequence). There are 12 residues in the CDR3. This CDR3 is CASGGNSYEQYF. CDR3 DNA: TGTGCCAGCGGAGGAAACTCCTACGAGCAGTACTTC.

J is TRBJ2-5 and V is TRBV7-3; 14 bases match TRBD2. This CDR3 spans 16 amino acids. Germline assignment: CDR1 SGHTA and CDR2 FQGTGA. Trimming cost V 5 bases and J 1 base; bases outside gene matches: 3. The CDR3 bases are TGTGCCAGCAGCCTCGGACTAGCGGGGGGCCAAGAGACCCAGTACTTC. The encoded protein is CASSLGLAGGQETQYF.